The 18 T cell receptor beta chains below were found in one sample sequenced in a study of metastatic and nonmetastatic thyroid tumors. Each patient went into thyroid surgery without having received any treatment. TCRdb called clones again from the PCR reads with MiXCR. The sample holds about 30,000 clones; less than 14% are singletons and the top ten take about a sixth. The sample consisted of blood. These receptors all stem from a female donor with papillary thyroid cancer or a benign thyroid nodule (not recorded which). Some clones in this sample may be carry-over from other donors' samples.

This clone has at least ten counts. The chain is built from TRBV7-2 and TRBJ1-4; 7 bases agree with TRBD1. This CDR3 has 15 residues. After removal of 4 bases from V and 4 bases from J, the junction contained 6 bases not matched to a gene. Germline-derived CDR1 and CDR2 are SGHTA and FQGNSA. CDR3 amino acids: CASSSRQGINEKLFF. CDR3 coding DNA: TGTGCCAGCAGCTCGAGACAGGGTATTAATGAAAAACTGTTTTTT.

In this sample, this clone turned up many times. CDR3 in amino acids: CASSLGGRYQPQHF. The CDR3 DNA reads TGTGCCAGCAGTTTAGGGGGGCGGTATCAGCCCCAGCATTTT. The J gene is TRBJ1-5, the V gene TRBV28, with a possible D match to TRBD1 (6 bases). The CDR3 totals 14 residues. Trimming pared 2 bases from V and 5 bases from J, leaving 10 bases between. Germline V gene lookup returns CDR1 MDHEN and CDR2 SYDVKM.

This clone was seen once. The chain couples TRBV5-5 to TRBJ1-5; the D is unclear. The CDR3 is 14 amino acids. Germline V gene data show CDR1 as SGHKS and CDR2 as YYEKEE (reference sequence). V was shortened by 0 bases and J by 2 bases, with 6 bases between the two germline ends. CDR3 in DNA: TGTGCCAGCAGCTTGGCCGCTGGCAATCAGCCCCAGCATTTT. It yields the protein CASSLAAGNQPQHF.

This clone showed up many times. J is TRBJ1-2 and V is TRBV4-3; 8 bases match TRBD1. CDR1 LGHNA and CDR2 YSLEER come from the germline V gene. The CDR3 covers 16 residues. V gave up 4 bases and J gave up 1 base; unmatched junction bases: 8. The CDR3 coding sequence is TGCGCCAGCAGCCGGGCAGCGGACAGGGATAACTATGGCTACACCTTC. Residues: CASSRAADRDNYGYTF.

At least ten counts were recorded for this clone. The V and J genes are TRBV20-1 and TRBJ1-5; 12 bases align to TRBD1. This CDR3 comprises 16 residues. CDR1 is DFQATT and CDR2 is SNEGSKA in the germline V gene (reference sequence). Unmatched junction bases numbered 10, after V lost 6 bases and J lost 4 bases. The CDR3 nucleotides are TGCAGTGCCTCGGGGACAGGGGGCGTTCTAAATCAGCCCCAGCATTTT. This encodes CSASGTGGVLNQPQHF.

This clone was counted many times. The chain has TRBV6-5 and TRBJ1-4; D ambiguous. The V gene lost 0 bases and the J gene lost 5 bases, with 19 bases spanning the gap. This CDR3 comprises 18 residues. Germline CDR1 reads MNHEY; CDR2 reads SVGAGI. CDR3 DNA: TGTGCCAGCAGTTACTCGTTCTTGGGCTTCGGGGTGAATGAAAAACTGTTTTTT. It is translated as CASSYSFLGFGVNEKLFF.

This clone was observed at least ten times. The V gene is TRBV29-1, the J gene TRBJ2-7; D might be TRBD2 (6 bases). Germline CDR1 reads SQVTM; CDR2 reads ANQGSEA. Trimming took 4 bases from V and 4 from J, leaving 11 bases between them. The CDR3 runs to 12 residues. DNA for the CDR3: TGCAGCGTTGCGGCGGAGGGATACGAGCAGTACTTC. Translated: CSVAAEGYEQYF.

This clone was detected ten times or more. CDR3 nucleotides: TGTGCCAGCAGACCGGGACAGGCTTCTGGGAACACTGAAGCTTTCTTT. Translating it yields CASRPGQASGNTEAFF. The rearrangement joins TRBV12-3 or TRBV12-4 to TRBJ1-1; 8 bases fit TRBD1. Trimming took 6 bases from V and 1 from J; bases not matched to a gene: 10. The CDR3 sequence is 16 residues long.

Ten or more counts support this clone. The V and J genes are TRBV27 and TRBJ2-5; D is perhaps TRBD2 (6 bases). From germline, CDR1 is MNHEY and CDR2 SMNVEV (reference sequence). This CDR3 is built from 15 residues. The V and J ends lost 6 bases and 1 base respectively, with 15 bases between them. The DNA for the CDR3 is TGTGCCAGCAGCCGGAGGGGTAGCACCCAAGAGACCCAGTACTTC. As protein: CASSRRGSTQETQYF.

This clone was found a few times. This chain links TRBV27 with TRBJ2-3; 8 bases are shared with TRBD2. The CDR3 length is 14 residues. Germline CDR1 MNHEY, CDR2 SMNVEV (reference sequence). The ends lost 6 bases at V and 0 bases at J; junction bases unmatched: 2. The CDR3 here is CASRGLESTDTQYF. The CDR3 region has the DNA TGTGCCAGCAGGGGACTAGAGAGCACAGATACGCAGTATTTT.

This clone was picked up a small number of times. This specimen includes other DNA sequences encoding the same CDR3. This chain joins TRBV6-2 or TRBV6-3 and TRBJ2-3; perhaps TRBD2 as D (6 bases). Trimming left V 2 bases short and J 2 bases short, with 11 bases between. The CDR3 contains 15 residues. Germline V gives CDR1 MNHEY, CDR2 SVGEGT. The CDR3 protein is CASSYGTSDTDTQYF. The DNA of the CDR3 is TGTGCCAGCAGTTACGGGACTTCTGACACAGATACGCAGTATTTT.

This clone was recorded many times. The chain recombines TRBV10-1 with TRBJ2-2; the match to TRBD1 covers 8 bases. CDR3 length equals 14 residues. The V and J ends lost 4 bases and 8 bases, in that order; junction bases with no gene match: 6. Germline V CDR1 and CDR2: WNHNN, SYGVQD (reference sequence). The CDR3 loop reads CASSGGQALGELFF. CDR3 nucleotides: TGCGCCAGCAGTGGGGGACAGGCCCTGGGGGAGCTGTTTTTT.

CDR3 in DNA: TGTGCCAGCAGCGCTGCAGCGGGAGGAGAGACCCAGTACTTC. This translates into CASSAAAGGETQYF. The chain carries TRBV9 and TRBJ2-5, with TRBD2 identical over 9 bases. Germline V CDR1 and CDR2: SGDLS, YYNGEE. The CDR3 has 14 amino acids. Germline trimming cut 3 bases from V and 4 bases from J; bases unmatched to any gene: 4. Filled out from reference TRBV9 and TRBJ2-5, the complete variable domain reads DSGVTQTPKHLITATGQRVTLRCSPRSGDLSVYWYQQSLDQGLQFLIQYYNGEERAKGNILERFSAQQFPDLHSELNLSSLELGDSALYFCASSAAAGGETQYFGPGTRLLVL.

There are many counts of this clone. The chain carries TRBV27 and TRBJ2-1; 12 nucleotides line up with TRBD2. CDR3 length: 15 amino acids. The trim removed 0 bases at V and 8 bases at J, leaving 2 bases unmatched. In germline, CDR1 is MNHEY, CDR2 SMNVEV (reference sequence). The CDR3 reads CASSLSTSGSDEQFF. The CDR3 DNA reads TGTGCCAGCAGTTTATCGACTAGCGGGAGCGATGAGCAGTTCTTC.

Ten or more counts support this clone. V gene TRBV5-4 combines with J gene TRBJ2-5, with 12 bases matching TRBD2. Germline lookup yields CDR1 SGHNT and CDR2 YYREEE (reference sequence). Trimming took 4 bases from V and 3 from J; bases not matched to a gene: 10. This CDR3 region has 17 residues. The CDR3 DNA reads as TGTGCCAGCAGCCCGACTAGCGGGAGAAAGGGGGAAGAGACCCAGTACTTC. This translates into CASSPTSGRKGEETQYF.

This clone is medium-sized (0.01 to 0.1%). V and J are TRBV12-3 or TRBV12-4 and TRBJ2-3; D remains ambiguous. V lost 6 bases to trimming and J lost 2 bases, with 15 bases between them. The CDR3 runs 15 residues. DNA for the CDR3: TGTGCCAGCAGCGAAAGAGGACGGAACACAGATACGCAGTATTTT. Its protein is CASSERGRNTDTQYF.

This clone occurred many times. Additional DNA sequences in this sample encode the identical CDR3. Written as DNA, the CDR3 is TGTGCCAGCAGTTACTCGACTAGCGGGAGTTACGAGCAGTACTTC. Protein sequence: CASSYSTSGSYEQYF. The chain links TRBV6-2 or TRBV6-3 to TRBJ2-7; TRBD2 aligns across 12 bases. Per germline, CDR1 MNHEY and CDR2 SVGEGT. The trim removed 0 bases at V and 4 bases at J, leaving 1 base unmatched. This CDR3 is built from 15 residues.

The CDR3 sequence is CASSEAWGFSNQPQHF. The CDR3 DNA is TGTGCCAGCAGTGAAGCATGGGGATTTAGCAATCAGCCCCAGCATTTT. The V call is TRBV6-1, the J call TRBJ1-5; D gene uncertain. The CDR3 is 16 amino acids. V lost 0 bases and J 0 bases, leaving 9 bases between the germline ends. Germline V lookup: CDR1 MNHNS, CDR2 SASEGT.